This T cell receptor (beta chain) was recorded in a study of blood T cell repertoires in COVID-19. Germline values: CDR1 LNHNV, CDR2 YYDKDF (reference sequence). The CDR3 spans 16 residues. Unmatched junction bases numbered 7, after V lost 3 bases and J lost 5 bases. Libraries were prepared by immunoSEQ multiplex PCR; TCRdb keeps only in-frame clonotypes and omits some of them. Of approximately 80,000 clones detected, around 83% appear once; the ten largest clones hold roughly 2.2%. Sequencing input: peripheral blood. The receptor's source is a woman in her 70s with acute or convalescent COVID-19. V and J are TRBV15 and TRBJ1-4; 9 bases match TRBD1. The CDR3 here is CATSSRTGGVNEKLFF. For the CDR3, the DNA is TGTGCCACCAGCAGCCGAACAGGGGGCGTAAATGAAAAACTGTTTTTT. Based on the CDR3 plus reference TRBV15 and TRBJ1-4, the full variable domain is DAMVIQNPRYQVTQFGKPVTLSCSQTLNHNVMYWYQQKSSQAPKLLFHYYDKDFNNEADTPDNFQSRRPNTSFCFLDIRSPGLGDTAMYLCATSSRTGGVNEKLFFGSGTQLSVL.